A selection of T cell receptor beta chains follows, all from one sample in a study of T cell clonotyping in hematopoietic cell transplantation. Profiled with immunoSEQ multiplex PCR; TCRdb holds only in-frame clones, not every one. The sample includes under 11,000 clones, around 90% of them seen just once. The specimen comprised peripheral blood mononuclear cells, sampled before stem cell transplant. The source of these receptors is a middle-aged woman with acute myeloid leukemia. Some clones in this sample may be carry-over from other donors' samples. Both conserved end residues are part of each CDR3. Each record gives: J gene, V gene, D gene, clone size, CDR3 protein, CDR3 DNA. A D gene is named only where the DNA matches it firmly. Some rows mark clone size as missing; the rest say once, few, many or name a class of expanded clone.

TRBJ2-1	TRBV29-1	TRBD1	NA	CSGGHGRGPQDYNEQFF	TGCAGCGGCGGGCATGGCAGGGGGCCCCAAGACTACAATGAGCAGTTCTTC
TRBJ2-7	TRBV10-1	NA	NA	CASSEARDFHYEQYF	TGCGCCAGCAGTGAGGCGAGGGACTTCCACTACGAGCAGTACTTC
TRBJ1-1	TRBV27	NA	NA	CASTGGVNTEAFF	TGTGCCAGTACCGGTGGGGTGAACACTGAAGCTTTCTTT
TRBJ2-7	TRBV14	NA	NA	CASSQGHSYEQYF	TGTGCCAGCAGCCAAGGGCACAGCTACGAGCAGTACTTC
TRBJ2-4	TRBV19	TRBD1	few	CASSIGRDRIQYF	TGTGCCAGTAGTATAGGTCGGGACAGAATTCAGTACTTC
TRBJ2-7	TRBV12-5	NA	NA	CASGLGRNYEQYF	TGTGCTAGTGGTTTAGGCAGGAACTACGAGCAGTACTTC
TRBJ2-7	TRBV27	TRBD1	NA	CASSTGTGGVYEQYF	TGTGCCAGCTCTACCGGAACAGGGGGCGTGTACGAGCAGTACTTC
TRBJ2-7	TRBV7-2	NA	once	CASSLPGLEGYEQYF	TGTGCCAGCAGCTTACCGGGACTCGAGGGTTACGAGCAGTACTTC
TRBJ2-3	TRBV10-3	NA	NA	CAIRFQGGTDTQYF	TGTGCCATCAGATTTCAGGGGGGAACAGATACGCAGTATTTT
TRBJ2-3	TRBV7-6	NA	NA	CASSLSAGSTDTQYF	TGTGCCAGCAGCTTATCGGCAGGAAGCACAGATACGCAGTATTTT
TRBJ2-1	TRBV13	NA	NA	CASSSTGYNEQFF	TGTGCCAGCAGCTCGACAGGCTACAATGAGCAGTTCTTC
TRBJ2-7	TRBV5-6	TRBD1	NA	CASSRGLDRGFLSYEQYF	TGTGCCAGCAGCCGAGGCTTGGACAGGGGATTTCTCTCCTACGAGCAGTACTTC
TRBJ1-1	TRBV7-2	NA	NA	CASSSYESTTEAFF	TGTGCCAGCAGCTCCTATGAGAGCACCACTGAAGCTTTCTTT
TRBJ2-1	TRBV7-2	NA	NA	CASSLGAGRVNNEQFF	TGTGCCAGCAGCTTAGGGGCGGGTAGGGTCAACAATGAGCAGTTCTTC
TRBJ1-4	TRBV30	NA	NA	CAWSVRGAEKLFF	TGTGCCTGGAGTGTGAGGGGGGCCGAAAAACTGTTTTTT
TRBJ2-3	TRBV27	TRBD2	NA	CASSTLRLAGKDTQYF	TGTGCCAGCAGTACCCTCAGACTAGCGGGAAAGGATACGCAGTATTTT
TRBJ2-5	TRBV5-1	TRBD1	NA	CASSPGTGMSKTQYF	TGCGCCAGCAGCCCCGGGACAGGGATGTCGAAGACCCAGTACTTC
TRBJ1-1	TRBV2	TRBD1	NA	CASSDARDRGTYEAFF	TGTGCCAGCAGTGATGCCCGAGACAGGGGGACGTACGAAGCTTTCTTT
TRBJ2-2	TRBV7-6	NA	NA	CASSLRPSNTGELFF	TGTGCCAGCAGCTTAAGGCCGTCGAACACCGGGGAGCTGTTTTTT
TRBJ1-5	TRBV7-6	TRBD1	NA	CASSLGVDRGSNQPQHF	TGTGCCAGCAGCTTAGGGGTAGACAGGGGAAGCAATCAGCCCCAGCATTTT
TRBJ2-1	TRBV19	NA	few	CASSILTAPEQFF	TGTGCCAGTAGTATTCTGACTGCGCCTGAGCAGTTCTTC
TRBJ2-5	TRBV29-1	TRBD2	NA	CSVETSGKETQYF	TGCAGCGTTGAAACTAGCGGGAAAGAGACCCAGTACTTC
TRBJ2-1	TRBV4-3	TRBD1	NA	CASSQLTLPDREEQFF	TGCGCCAGCAGCCAACTAACCCTCCCTGACAGGGAGGAGCAGTTCTTC
TRBJ2-7	TRBV6-5	NA	NA	CASSQPSGASYEQYF	TGTGCCAGCAGTCAGCCCTCAGGGGCGTCCTACGAGCAGTACTTC
TRBJ1-2	TRBV5-1	NA	NA	CASSLDRDTGYTF	TGCGCCAGCAGCTTGGACCGGGACACTGGCTACACCTTC
TRBJ1-2	TRBV5-1	TRBD1	NA	CASSLEGTGGADNYGYTF	TGCGCCAGCAGCTTGGAAGGGACAGGGGGCGCGGATAACTATGGCTACACCTTC
TRBJ2-3	TRBV30	NA	NA	CAWSVGQGMADTQYF	TGTGCCTGGAGTGTAGGGCAGGGGATGGCAGATACGCAGTATTTT
TRBJ1-2	TRBV2	TRBD1	NA	CASSPGQGAYGYTF	TGTGCCAGCAGCCCTGGACAGGGGGCCTATGGCTACACCTTC
TRBJ2-3	TRBV5-6	NA	NA	CASSLARTLGTDTQYF	TGTGCCAGCAGCTTGGCCCGGACTCTGGGCACAGATACGCAGTATTTT
TRBJ1-1	TRBV7-8	NA	once	CASSYAAQVRGNTEAFF	TGTGCCAGCAGCTACGCGGCACAGGTAAGGGGGAACACTGAAGCTTTCTTT
TRBJ2-3	TRBV19	NA	NA	CASRKQASLTDTQYF	TGTGCCAGTAGAAAACAGGCCTCCCTCACAGATACGCAGTATTTT
TRBJ2-5	TRBV7-8	NA	NA	CASSLQRGGRETQYF	TGTGCCAGCAGCTTACAGAGGGGGGGCAGAGAGACCCAGTACTTC
TRBJ2-7	TRBV6-5	NA	NA	CASSYTVNYEQYF	TGTGCCAGCAGTTACACGGTTAACTACGAGCAGTACTTC
TRBJ2-5	TRBV4-1	NA	NA	CASSQDMGLTRAQYF	TGCGCCAGCAGCCAAGATATGGGGCTAACGAGGGCCCAGTACTTC
TRBJ2-7	TRBV2	NA	NA	CASSDRGGLEQYF	TGTGCCAGCAGTGACAGGGGAGGACTCGAGCAGTACTTC
TRBJ2-1	TRBV27	NA	NA	CASSPPAGLGNEQFF	TGTGCCAGCAGCCCACCGGCAGGGTTGGGGAATGAGCAGTTCTTC
TRBJ2-7	TRBV29-1	NA	NA	CSVEDLAGSYEQYF	TGCAGCGTTGAAGATTTAGCTGGTTCCTACGAGCAGTACTTC
TRBJ2-5	TRBV11-2	NA	NA	CASSPPGSETQYF	TGTGCCAGCAGCCCCCCAGGATCGGAGACCCAGTACTTC